The following is a T cell receptor (beta chain) sequence with its context. Its antigen remains unknown. Original analysis: Filtering differed, since immunoSEQ gave only junction sequences and no quality scores. Sequencing used immunoSEQ multiplex PCR; TCRdb keeps in-frame clones, though not all of them. V, J and clone size are those of that table, while D and trimming were read from the DNA. The sample shows about 820,000 clones, 80% to 95% of them seen only once. The naive CD8 fraction comprised CD45RO-negative cells positively selected for CCR7 and excluded terminally differentiated effector memory CD45RA+ cells. The CDR3 contains 14 residues. V lost 6 bases and J lost 3, with 11 bases in between. Germline V CDR1 and CDR2: MGHRA, YSYEKL. This entry is derived from a study of shared clonotypes between healthy human individuals. Study conclusions and caveats: Generation of non-shared clonotypes was less probable than generation of clonotypes shared by all four donors. Memory subsets generally showed lower estimated richness than naive subsets.

V and J are TRBV4-1 and TRBJ2-2; unclear D gene. Sequencing input: naive CD8+ T cells sorted from blood. This receptor was taken from a young man in good health. This chain's CDR3 is CASRSVRDTGELFF. CDR3 DNA: TGCGCCAGCAGATCAGTTAGGGACACCGGGGAGCTGTTTTTT.